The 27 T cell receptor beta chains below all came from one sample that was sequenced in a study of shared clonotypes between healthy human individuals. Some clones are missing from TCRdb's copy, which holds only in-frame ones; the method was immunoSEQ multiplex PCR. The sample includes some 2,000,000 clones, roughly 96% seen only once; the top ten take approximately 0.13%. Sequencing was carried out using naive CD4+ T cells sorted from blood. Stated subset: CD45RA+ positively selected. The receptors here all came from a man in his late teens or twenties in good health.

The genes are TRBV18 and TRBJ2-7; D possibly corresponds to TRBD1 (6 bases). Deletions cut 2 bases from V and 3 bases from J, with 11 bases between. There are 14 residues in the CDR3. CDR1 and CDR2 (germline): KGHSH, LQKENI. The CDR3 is CASSPEQGVYEQYF. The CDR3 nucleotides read TGTGCCAGCTCACCAGAACAGGGCGTCTACGAGCAGTACTTC.

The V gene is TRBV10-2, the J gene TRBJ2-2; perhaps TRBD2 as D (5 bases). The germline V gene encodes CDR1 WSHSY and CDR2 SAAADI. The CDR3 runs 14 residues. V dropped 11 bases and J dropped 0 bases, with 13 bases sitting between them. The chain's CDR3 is CAGGGTANTGELFF. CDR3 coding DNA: TGCGCCGGAGGCGGAACCGCGAACACCGGGGAGCTGTTTTTT.

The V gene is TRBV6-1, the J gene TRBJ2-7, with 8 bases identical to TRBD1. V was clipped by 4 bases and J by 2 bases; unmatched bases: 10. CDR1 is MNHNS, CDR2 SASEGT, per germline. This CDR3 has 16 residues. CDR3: CASSAYGQGSTYEQYF. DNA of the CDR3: TGTGCCAGCAGTGCTTATGGACAGGGCAGTACCTACGAGCAGTACTTC.

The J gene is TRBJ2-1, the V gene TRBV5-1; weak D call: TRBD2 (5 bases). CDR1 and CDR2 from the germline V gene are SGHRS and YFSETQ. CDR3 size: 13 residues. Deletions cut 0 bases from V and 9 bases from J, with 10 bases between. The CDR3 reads CASSLGPGGEQFF. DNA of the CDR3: TGCGCCAGCAGCTTGGGACCAGGAGGTGAGCAGTTCTTC.

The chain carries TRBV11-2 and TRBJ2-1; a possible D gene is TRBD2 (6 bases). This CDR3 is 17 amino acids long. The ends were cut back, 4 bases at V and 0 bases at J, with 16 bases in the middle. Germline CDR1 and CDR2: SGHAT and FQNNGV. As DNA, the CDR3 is TGTGCCAGCAGCTCAGAGGCGGGAATCCTCTCCTACAATGAGCAGTTCTTC. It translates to CASSSEAGILSYNEQFF.

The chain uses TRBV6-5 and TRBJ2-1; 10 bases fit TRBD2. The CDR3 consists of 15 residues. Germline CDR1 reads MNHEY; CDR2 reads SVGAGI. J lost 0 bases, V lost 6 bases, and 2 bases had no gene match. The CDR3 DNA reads TGTGCCAGCAGATCTAGCGGGAGCTCCTACAATGAGCAGTTCTTC. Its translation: CASRSSGSSYNEQFF.

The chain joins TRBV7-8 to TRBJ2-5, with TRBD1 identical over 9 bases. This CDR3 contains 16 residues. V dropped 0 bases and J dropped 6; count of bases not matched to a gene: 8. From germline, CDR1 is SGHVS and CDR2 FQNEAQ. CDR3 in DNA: TGTGCCAGCAGCTTAGCCCGGGACAGGGTCTTCCAGACCCAGTACTTC. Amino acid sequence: CASSLARDRVFQTQYF.

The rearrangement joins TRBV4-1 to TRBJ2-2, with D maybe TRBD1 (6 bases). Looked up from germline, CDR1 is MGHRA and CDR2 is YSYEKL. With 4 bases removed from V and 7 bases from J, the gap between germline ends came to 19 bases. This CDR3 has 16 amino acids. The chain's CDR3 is CASSLVGQGKNGELFF. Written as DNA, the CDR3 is TGCGCCAGCAGCCTCGTGGGGCAGGGGAAGAACGGGGAGCTGTTTTTT.

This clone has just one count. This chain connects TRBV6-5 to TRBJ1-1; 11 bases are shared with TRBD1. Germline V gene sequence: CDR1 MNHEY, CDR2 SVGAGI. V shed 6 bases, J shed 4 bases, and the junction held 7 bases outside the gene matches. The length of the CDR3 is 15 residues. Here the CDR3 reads CASRLRDRGVTEAFF. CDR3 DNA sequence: TGTGCCAGCAGACTCCGGGACAGGGGGGTCACTGAAGCTTTCTTT.

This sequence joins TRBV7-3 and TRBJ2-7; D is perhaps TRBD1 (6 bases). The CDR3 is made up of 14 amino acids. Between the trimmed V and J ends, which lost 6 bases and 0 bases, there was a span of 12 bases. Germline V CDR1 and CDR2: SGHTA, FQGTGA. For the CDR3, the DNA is TGTGCCAGCAGTGTACAGGGTTTCTCCTACGAGCAGTACTTC. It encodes CASSVQGFSYEQYF.

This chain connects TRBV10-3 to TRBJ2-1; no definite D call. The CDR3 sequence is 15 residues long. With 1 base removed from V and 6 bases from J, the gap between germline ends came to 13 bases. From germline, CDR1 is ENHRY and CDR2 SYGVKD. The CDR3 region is CAISEYGLSPNEQFF. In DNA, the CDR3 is TGTGCCATCAGTGAGTACGGGCTATCCCCCAATGAGCAGTTCTTC.

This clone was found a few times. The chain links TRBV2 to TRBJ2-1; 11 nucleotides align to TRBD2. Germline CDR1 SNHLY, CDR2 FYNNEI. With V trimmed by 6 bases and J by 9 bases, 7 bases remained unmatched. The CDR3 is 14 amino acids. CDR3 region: CASSLAGGQGEQFF. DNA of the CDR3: TGTGCCAGCAGCCTAGCGGGAGGCCAGGGTGAGCAGTTCTTC.

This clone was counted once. The CDR3 DNA follows: TGTGCCAGCAGCTCGGGACTACTAACGCAGTATTTT. Translating it yields CASSSGLLTQYF. V and J are TRBV27 and TRBJ2-3, with TRBD2 matching 7 bases. The trim removed 6 bases at V and 9 bases at J, leaving 6 bases unmatched. The CDR3 is 12 residues long. Germline V gene lookup returns CDR1 MNHEY and CDR2 SMNVEV (reference sequence).

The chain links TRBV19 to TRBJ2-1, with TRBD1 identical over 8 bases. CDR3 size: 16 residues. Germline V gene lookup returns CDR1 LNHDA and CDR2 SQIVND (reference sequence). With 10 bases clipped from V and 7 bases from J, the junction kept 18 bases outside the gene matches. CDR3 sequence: CATRVQGAGKVNEQFF. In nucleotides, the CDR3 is TGTGCCACCCGAGTCCAGGGGGCTGGAAAGGTGAATGAGCAGTTCTTC.

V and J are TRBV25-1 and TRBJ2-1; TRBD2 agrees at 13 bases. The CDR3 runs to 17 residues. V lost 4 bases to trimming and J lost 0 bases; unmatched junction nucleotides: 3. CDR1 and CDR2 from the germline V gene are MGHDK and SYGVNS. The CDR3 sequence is CASSGGLAGSSYNEQFF. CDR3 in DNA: TGTGCCAGCAGTGGGGGACTAGCGGGGAGCTCCTACAATGAGCAGTTCTTC.

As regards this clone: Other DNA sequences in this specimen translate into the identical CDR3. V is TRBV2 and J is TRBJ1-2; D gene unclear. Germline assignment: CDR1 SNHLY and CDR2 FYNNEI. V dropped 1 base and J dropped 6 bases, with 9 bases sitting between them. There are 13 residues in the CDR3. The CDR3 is CASSEGRVNGYTF. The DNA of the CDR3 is TGTGCCAGCAGTGAAGGGCGGGTGAATGGCTACACCTTC. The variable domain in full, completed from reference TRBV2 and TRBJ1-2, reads EPEVTQTPSHQVTQMGQEVILRCVPISNHLYFYWYRQILGQKVEFLVSFYNNEISEKSEIFDDQFSVERPDGSNFTLKIRSTKLEDSAMYFCASSEGRVNGYTFGSGTRLTVV.

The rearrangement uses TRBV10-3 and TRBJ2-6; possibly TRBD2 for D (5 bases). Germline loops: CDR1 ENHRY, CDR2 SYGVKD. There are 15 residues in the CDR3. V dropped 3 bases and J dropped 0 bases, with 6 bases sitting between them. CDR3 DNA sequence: TGTGCCATCAGTGAACTAGACTCTGGGGCCAACGTCCTGACTTTC. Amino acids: CAISELDSGANVLTF.

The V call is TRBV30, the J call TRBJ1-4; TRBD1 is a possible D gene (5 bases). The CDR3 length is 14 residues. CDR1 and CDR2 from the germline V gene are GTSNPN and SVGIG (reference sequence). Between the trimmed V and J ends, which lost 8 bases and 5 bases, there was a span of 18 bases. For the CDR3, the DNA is TGTGCCGCTACTCGCGACAGCTCCAATGAAAAACTGTTTTTT. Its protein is CAATRDSSNEKLFF.

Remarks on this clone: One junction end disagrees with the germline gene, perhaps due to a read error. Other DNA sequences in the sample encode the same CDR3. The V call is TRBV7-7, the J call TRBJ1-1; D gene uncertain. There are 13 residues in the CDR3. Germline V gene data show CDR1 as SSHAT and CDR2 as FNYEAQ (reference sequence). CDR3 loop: CASSLAENTEAFF. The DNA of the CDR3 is TGTGCTAGCAGCTTAGCGGAGAACACTGAAGCTTTCTTT.

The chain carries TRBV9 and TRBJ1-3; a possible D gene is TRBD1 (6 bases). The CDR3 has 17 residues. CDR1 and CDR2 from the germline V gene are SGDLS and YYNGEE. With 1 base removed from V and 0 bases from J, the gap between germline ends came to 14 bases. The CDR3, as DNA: TGTGCCAGCAGCGTACAAGGGGACATGGGCTCTGGAAACACCATATATTTT. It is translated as CASSVQGDMGSGNTIYF.

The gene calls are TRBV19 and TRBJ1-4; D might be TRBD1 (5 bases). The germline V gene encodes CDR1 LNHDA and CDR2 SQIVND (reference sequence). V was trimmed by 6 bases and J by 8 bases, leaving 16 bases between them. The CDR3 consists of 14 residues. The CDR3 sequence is CASRDEGSREKLFF. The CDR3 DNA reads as TGTGCCAGTAGGGATGAGGGGTCCCGGGAAAAACTGTTTTTT. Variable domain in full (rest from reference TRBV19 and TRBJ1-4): DGGITQSPKYLFRKEGQNVTLSCEQNLNHDAMYWYRQDPGQGLRLIYYSQIVNDFQKGDIAEGYSVSREKKESFPLTVTSAQKNPTAFYLCASRDEGSREKLFFGSGTQLSVL.

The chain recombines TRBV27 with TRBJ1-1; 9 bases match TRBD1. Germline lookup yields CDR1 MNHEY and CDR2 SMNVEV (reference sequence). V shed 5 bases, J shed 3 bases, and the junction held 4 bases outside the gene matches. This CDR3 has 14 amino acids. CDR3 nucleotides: TGTGCCAGCAGTCAACAGGGGGCTGACACTGAAGCTTTCTTT. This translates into CASSQQGADTEAFF.

CDR3: CASSQGSSYNEQFF. The CDR3 DNA follows: TGTGCCAGCAGCCAAGGGTCATCCTACAATGAGCAGTTCTTC. This rearrangement joins TRBV25-1 to TRBJ2-1; no clear D gene. V was clipped by 6 bases and J by 1 base, with 10 bases between them. From germline, CDR1 is MGHDK and CDR2 SYGVNS. This CDR3 spans 14 amino acids.

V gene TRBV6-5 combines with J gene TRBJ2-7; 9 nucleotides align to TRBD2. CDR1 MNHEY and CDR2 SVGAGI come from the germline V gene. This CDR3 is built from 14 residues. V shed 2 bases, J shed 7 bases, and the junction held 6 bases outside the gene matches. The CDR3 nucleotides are TGTGCCAGCAGTTACCGCCTAGCGGGGAGGGAGCAGTACTTC. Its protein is CASSYRLAGREQYF.

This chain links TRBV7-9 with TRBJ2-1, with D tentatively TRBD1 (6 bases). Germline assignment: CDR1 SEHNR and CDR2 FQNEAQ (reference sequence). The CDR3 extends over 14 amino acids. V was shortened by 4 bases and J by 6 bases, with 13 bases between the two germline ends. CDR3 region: CASSSWTDSNEQFF. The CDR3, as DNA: TGTGCCAGCAGCTCATGGACAGATTCCAATGAGCAGTTCTTC.

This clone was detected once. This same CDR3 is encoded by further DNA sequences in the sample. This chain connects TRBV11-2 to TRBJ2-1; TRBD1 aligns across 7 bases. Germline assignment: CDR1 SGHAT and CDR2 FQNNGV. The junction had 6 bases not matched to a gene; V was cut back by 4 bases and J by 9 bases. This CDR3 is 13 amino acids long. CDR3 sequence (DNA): TGTGCCAGCAGCTCCGACAGGGTCTCTGAGCAGTTCTTC. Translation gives CASSSDRVSEQFF.

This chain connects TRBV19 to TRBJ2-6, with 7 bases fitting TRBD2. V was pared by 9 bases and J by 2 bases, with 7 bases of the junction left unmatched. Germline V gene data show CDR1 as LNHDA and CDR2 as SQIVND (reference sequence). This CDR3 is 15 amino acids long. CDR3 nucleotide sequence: TGTGCCAGCAACCTGGCGGGGGCTGGGGCCAACGTCCTGACTTTC. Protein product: CASNLAGAGANVLTF.